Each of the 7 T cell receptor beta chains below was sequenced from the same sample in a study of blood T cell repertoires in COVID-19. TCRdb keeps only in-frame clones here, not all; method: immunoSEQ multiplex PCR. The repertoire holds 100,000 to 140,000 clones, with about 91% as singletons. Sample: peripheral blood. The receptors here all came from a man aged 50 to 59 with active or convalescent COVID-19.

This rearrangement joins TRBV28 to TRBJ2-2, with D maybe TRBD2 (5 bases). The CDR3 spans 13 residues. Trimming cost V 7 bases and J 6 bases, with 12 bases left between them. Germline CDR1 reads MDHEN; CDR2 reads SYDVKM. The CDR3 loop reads CASTHGVAGELFF. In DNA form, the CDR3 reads TGTGCCAGCACACACGGGGTGGCCGGGGAGCTGTTTTTT.

The DNA of the CDR3 is TGCAGCTCCACGGGGGGGGATGAAAAACTGTTTTTT. Protein: CSSTGGDEKLFF. The V call is TRBV29-1, the J call TRBJ1-4; TRBD1 might be the D (5 bases). With 8 bases removed from V and 6 bases from J, the gap between germline ends came to 13 bases. Germline CDR1 reads SQVTM; CDR2 reads ANQGSEA. The CDR3 consists of 12 residues.

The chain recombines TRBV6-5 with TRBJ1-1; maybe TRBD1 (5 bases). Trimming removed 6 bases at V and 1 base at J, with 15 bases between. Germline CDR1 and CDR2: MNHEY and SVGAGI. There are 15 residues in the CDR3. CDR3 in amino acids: CASSKPRGGNTEAFF. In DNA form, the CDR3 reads TGTGCCAGCAGCAAACCTCGGGGGGGGAACACTGAAGCTTTCTTT.

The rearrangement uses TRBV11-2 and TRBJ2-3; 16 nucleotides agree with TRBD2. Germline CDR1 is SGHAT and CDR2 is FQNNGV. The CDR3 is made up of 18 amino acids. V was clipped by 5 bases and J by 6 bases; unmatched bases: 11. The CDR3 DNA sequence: TGTGCCAGCAGCATCCTGGGGGGACTAGCGGGAGGGCGGGATACGCAGTATTTT. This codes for CASSILGGLAGGRDTQYF.

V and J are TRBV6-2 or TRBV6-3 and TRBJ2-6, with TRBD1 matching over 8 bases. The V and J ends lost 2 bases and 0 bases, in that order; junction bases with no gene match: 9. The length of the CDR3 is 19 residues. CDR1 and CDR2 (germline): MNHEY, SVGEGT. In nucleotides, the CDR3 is TGTGCCAGCAGTTACAGCAGGGGGCAATTAGGCTCTGGGGCCAACGTCCTGACTTTC. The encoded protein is CASSYSRGQLGSGANVLTF.

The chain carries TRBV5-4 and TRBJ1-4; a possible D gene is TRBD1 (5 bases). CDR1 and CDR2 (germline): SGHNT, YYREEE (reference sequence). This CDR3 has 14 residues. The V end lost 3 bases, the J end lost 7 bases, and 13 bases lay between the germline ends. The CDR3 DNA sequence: TGTGCCAGCAGCTCCTTGGGGGGTCTTGAAAAACTGTTTTTT. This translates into CASSSLGGLEKLFF. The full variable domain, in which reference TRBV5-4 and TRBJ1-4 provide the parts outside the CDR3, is ETGVTQSPTHLIKTRGQQVTLRCSSQSGHNTVSWYQQALGQGPQFIFQYYREEENGRGNFPPRFSGLQFPNYSSELNVNALELDDSALYLCASSSLGGLEKLFFGSGTQLSVL.

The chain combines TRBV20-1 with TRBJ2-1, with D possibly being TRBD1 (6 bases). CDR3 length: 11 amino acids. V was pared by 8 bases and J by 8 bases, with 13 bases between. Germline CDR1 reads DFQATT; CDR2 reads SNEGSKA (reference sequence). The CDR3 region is CSSTQGDEQFF. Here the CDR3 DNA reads TGCAGTTCAACACAGGGCGATGAGCAGTTCTTC.